This T cell receptor beta chain was recovered during a study of Ad26.COV2.S vaccination and SARS-CoV-2 variants. Study in general: The donor belonged to the COV1001 Ad26.COV2.S trial arm. Doses of Ad26.COV2.S were injected into muscle once or twice, 56 days apart.

Repertoires were generated with immunoSEQ multiplex PCR, while TCRdb's copy carries only in-frame clones and drops some. The table has approximately 410,000 clones, roughly 90% seen once. General observations from the study: Substantial breadth was reportedly displayed by spike-specific CD8+ and CD4+ T cell responses after vaccination.

As for treatment: 19 received Ad26.COV2.S at low or high dose, single or two shots; roughly 5 received placebo; per-sample allocation not given. Day 63 after the first injection of vaccine or placebo was the sampling time. Boston supplied an adult donor aged 18-55 years. Details on this clone: Its antigen is not identified.

CDR3 length: 13 residues. Trimming took off 3 bases at V and 0 bases at J, with 4 bases between the two ends. Germline CDR1 SGDLS, CDR2 YYNGEE. This sequence originates from a person aged 18-65 years who received the Ad26.COV2.S COVID-19 vaccine or a placebo. This chain uses TRBV9 with TRBJ1-3, with D unresolved. The input for sequencing was peripheral blood, taken in a trial of Ad26.COV2.S vaccine versus placebo. CDR3 coding DNA: TGTGCCAGCAGCGCACCCTCTGGAAACACCATATATTTT. Translation gives CASSAPSGNTIYF.